A selection of T cell receptor beta chains follows, all from one sample in a study of blood T cell repertoires in COVID-19. Some clones are missing from TCRdb's copy, which holds only in-frame ones; the method was immunoSEQ multiplex PCR. This repertoire shows some 130,000 clones, less than 90% found once; its top ten account for about 2.5%. The sample consisted of PBMCs or T cells enriched from blood (not recorded which). All receptors derive from a woman aged 45-65 years who had recovered from COVID-19. Both conserved end residues are part of each CDR3. Fields, in order: V gene, D gene, J gene, clone size, CDR3 DNA, CDR3 protein. A D gene is named only where the DNA matches it firmly. Clone size is given for some rows only: seen once, a few or many times, or a class if the clone is expanded.

TRBV12-5	NA	TRBJ1-2	NA	TGTGCTAGTGTCCCGGACAGTTCCTATGGCTACACCTTC	CASVPDSSYGYTF
TRBV11-3	NA	TRBJ1-6	NA	TGTGCCAGCAGCCCAAAGGCAGCGGTGGCCCTCCACTTT	CASSPKAAVALHF
TRBV19	NA	TRBJ2-7	NA	TGTGCCAGTAAGGACAGCTACGAGCAGTACTTC	CASKDSYEQYF
TRBV18	NA	TRBJ2-5	NA	TGTGCCAGCTCACCACAGGGGAAGAGGGAGACCCAGTACTTC	CASSPQGKRETQYF
TRBV4-1	NA	TRBJ2-2	few	TGCGCCAGCAGCCAAGAGGGCTGGTCGACCACCGGGGAGCTGTTTTTT	CASSQEGWSTTGELFF
TRBV11-3	TRBD2	TRBJ2-5	NA	TGTGCCAGCAGCCCCTCAGCGGGGGATGAGACCCAGTACTTC	CASSPSAGDETQYF
TRBV29-1	NA	TRBJ2-5	NA	TGCAGCGTGGAGGGACAGATCCAAGAGACCCAGTACTTC	CSVEGQIQETQYF
TRBV6-1	TRBD1	TRBJ1-2	NA	TGTGCCAGCAGTGTCAACCCGGTACAGGGGCGTAGTACCGGCTACACCTTC	CASSVNPVQGRSTGYTF
TRBV25-1	TRBD1	TRBJ1-6	NA	TGTGCCAGCGGGCGGACAGGGGGTAATTCACCCCTCCACTTT	CASGRTGGNSPLHF
TRBV6-5	NA	TRBJ2-1	few	TGTGCCAGCAGTCTCTCGAGCTCCTACAATGAGCAGTTCTTC	CASSLSSSYNEQFF
TRBV11-2	NA	TRBJ2-3	NA	TGTGCCAGCAGCTTCTCGGAGCGCGATACGCAGTATTTT	CASSFSERDTQYF
TRBV19	NA	TRBJ1-5	NA	TGTGCCAGTAGTCCCCCCCGGGTCAATCAGCCCCAGCATTTT	CASSPPRVNQPQHF
TRBV3-1/TRBV3-2	NA	TRBJ1-3	NA	TGTGCCAGCAGCCAAGTAATGAGCTCTGGAAACACCATATATTTT	CASSQVMSSGNTIYF
TRBV9	NA	TRBJ2-3	NA	TGTGCCAGCAGCTTAACGGGGACAGATACGCAGTATTTT	CASSLTGTDTQYF
TRBV6-4	TRBD1	TRBJ1-6	once	TGTGCCAGCAGACCACAGGGGGCTTTTTATTCACCCCTCCACTTT	CASRPQGAFYSPLHF
TRBV2	TRBD2	TRBJ2-1	once	TGTGCCAGCAGTGACTTAAAGCGGGGGGGAGACAATGAGCAGTTCTTC	CASSDLKRGGDNEQFF
TRBV9	TRBD1	TRBJ1-4	NA	TGTGCCAGCAGCGTAGCCGCAGGGGGAGGTGAAAAACTGTTTTTT	CASSVAAGGGEKLFF
TRBV5-1	NA	TRBJ2-2	NA	TGCGCCAGCAGCCTGAAATGGGGCGCCGGGGAGCTGTTTTTT	CASSLKWGAGELFF
TRBV2	NA	TRBJ1-2	NA	TGTGCCAGCAGTGAAAACGGGGGCTATGGCTACACCTTC	CASSENGGYGYTF
TRBV6-5	NA	TRBJ2-6	once	TGTGCCAGCAGCGGTGGCTCTGGGGCCAACGTCCTGACTTTC	CASSGGSGANVLTF
TRBV18	NA	TRBJ1-1	few	TGTGCCAGCTCCCTACAGGAGAACACTGAAGCTTTCTTT	CASSLQENTEAFF
TRBV5-1	NA	TRBJ1-4	NA	TGCGCCAGCAGCCTGAGCCCACAGGGTAACAATGAAAAACTGTTTTTT	CASSLSPQGNNEKLFF
TRBV5-4	NA	TRBJ1-5	NA	TGTGCCAGCAGCATGGACGGGTATAGCAATCAGCCCCAGCATTTT	CASSMDGYSNQPQHF
TRBV18	NA	TRBJ2-2	once	TGTGCCAGCTCACCCGACTCCGTGATGACCGGGGAGCTGTTTTTT	CASSPDSVMTGELFF
TRBV2	TRBD1	TRBJ2-5	NA	TGTGCCAGCACTCGACAGGGGCGGCAAGAGACCCAGTACTTC	CASTRQGRQETQYF
TRBV7-2	NA	TRBJ1-3	NA	TGTGCCAGCAGCCATACGGGGGTCGGAAACACCATATATTTT	CASSHTGVGNTIYF
TRBV18	TRBD2	TRBJ2-7	NA	TGTGCCAGCTCACCAGTGGGGGGGTACGAGCAGTACTTC	CASSPVGGYEQYF
TRBV10-3	TRBD2	TRBJ2-5	NA	TGTGCCATCAGTGAGAGCTTACTGCTAGCGGGGGCCGGGGCCCAGTACTTC	CAISESLLLAGAGAQYF
TRBV5-1	NA	TRBJ1-6	NA	TGCGCCAGCAGCTTGGGCTCTGGATCAGGCAATTCACCCCTCCACTTT	CASSLGSGSGNSPLHF
TRBV28	NA	TRBJ2-7	NA	TGTGCCAGCATTTCAGGGGACTCCTACGAGCAGTACTTC	CASISGDSYEQYF
TRBV12-3/TRBV12-4	NA	TRBJ2-5	NA	TGTGCCAGCAGCCAGGGAGGTCGGGAGACCCAGTACTTC	CASSQGGRETQYF
TRBV20-1	NA	TRBJ1-2	once	TGCAGTGCTAGTTTCCGACTCCCCTACTATGGCTACACCTTC	CSASFRLPYYGYTF
TRBV28	NA	TRBJ1-1	NA	TGTGCCAGCAGTTTACGAACGGGATTTAACACTGAAGCTTTCTTT	CASSLRTGFNTEAFF
TRBV27	NA	TRBJ1-6	NA	TGTGCCAGCAGTTTTATCCTCAGTAATAATTCACCCCTCCACTTT	CASSFILSNNSPLHF
TRBV25-1	TRBD1	TRBJ2-1	once	TGTGCCAGCAGTGGAAACAGGGGTTCAAATGAGCAGTTCTTC	CASSGNRGSNEQFF
TRBV5-1	NA	TRBJ1-3	NA	TGCGCCAGCAGCTTGGTAGCCAGGGGAGGAAACACCATATATTTT	CASSLVARGGNTIYF
TRBV27	TRBD1	TRBJ1-5	NA	TGTGCCAGCAGCAGGACAGGGAGCAATCAGCCCCAGCATTTT	CASSRTGSNQPQHF
TRBV27	NA	TRBJ2-2	NA	TGTGCCAGCAGTTTATCGACGGGGATCGCGAACACCGGGGAGCTGTTTTTT	CASSLSTGIANTGELFF
TRBV28	NA	TRBJ1-3	NA	TGTGCCAGCAGCCGTCCCGGAAACACCATATATTTT	CASSRPGNTIYF
TRBV7-2	TRBD2	TRBJ2-3	NA	TGTGCCAGCAGCCCCCGACTAGCGGGGGGGCAAGATACGCAGTATTTT	CASSPRLAGGQDTQYF
TRBV10-2	NA	TRBJ1-2	NA	TGCGCCAGCAGTGATGAGGGCAGGCCAGATTCTGGCTACACCTTC	CASSDEGRPDSGYTF
TRBV3-1/TRBV3-2	NA	TRBJ1-1	NA	TGTGCCAGCAGCCAAGTCCGCGAGAACACTGAAGCTTTCTTT	CASSQVRENTEAFF
TRBV7-9	NA	TRBJ2-7	NA	TGTGCCAGCAGCCCGGCCCAGGGGTCCTACGAGCAGTACTTC	CASSPAQGSYEQYF
TRBV6-6	TRBD1	TRBJ2-1	NA	TGTGCCAGCAAGCCGACCGGGACAGGGGTAGAGCAGTTCTTC	CASKPTGTGVEQFF
TRBV9	TRBD1	TRBJ1-6	NA	TGTGCCAGCAGCGTAGACAGGGGGCTAGACTCACCCCTCCACTTT	CASSVDRGLDSPLHF
TRBV9	NA	TRBJ1-1	NA	TGTGCCAGCAGCGTGACCGGGACACCCAACACTGAAGCTTTCTTT	CASSVTGTPNTEAFF
TRBV10-3	NA	TRBJ2-7	once	TGTGCCATCAGTGAGTCCAGCGCCTACGAGCAGTACTTC	CAISESSAYEQYF
TRBV2	NA	TRBJ1-2	NA	TGTGCCAGCAGTGATAGACAGGTTTACCGGCGCGGGTATGGCTACACCTTC	CASSDRQVYRRGYGYTF
TRBV29-1	NA	TRBJ2-2	NA	TGCAGCGTTGGAGGGTTAGGCACCGGGGAGCTGTTTTTT	CSVGGLGTGELFF
TRBV18	NA	TRBJ2-7	NA	TGTGCCAGCTCACCACCGACTCCAGGGGTCGAGCAGTACTTC	CASSPPTPGVEQYF
TRBV30	TRBD1	TRBJ1-3	NA	TGTGCCTGGAGTTCCGGGACAGGGGGAAACACCATATATTTT	CAWSSGTGGNTIYF
TRBV7-9	TRBD2	TRBJ2-3	once	TGTGCCAGCAGCTTAGGACCACTAGCGGGGATCACAGATACGCAGTATTTT	CASSLGPLAGITDTQYF
TRBV30	TRBD1	TRBJ2-1	few	TGTGCCTGGAGCGGACCGGGACAGGGGGTATACAATGAGCAGTTCTTC	CAWSGPGQGVYNEQFF
TRBV7-9	NA	TRBJ2-7	NA	TGTGCCAGCAGCGATATCCTACCTCCCTACGAGCAGTACTTC	CASSDILPPYEQYF